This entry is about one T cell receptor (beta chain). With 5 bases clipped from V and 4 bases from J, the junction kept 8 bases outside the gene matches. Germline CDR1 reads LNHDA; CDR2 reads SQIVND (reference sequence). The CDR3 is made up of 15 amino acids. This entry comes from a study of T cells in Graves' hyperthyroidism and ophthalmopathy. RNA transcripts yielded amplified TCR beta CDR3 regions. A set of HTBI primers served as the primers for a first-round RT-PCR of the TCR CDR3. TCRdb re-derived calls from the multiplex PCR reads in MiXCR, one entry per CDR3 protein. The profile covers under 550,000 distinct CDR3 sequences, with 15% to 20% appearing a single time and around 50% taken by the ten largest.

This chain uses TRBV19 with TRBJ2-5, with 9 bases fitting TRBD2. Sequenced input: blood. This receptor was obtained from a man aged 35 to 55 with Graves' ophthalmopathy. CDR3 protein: CASSPSPGLAETQYF. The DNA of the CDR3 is TGTGCCAGTAGTCCGTCCCCGGGACTAGCAGAGACCCAGTACTTC. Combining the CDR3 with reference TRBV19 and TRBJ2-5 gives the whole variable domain DGGITQSPKYLFRKEGQNVTLSCEQNLNHDAMYWYRQDPGQGLRLIYYSQIVNDFQKGDIAEGYSVSREKKESFPLTVTSAQKNPTAFYLCASSPSPGLAETQYFGPGTRLLVL.